Listed here are 18 T cell receptor beta chains from one sample, sequenced in a study of T cell responses to AZD1222 COVID-19 vaccine. The table came from immunoSEQ multiplex PCR; TCRdb's copy has only in-frame clones and leaves some out. Of about 46,000 clones listed, 70% to 90% are singletons. The sample here was peripheral blood, taken 28 days after the second AZD1222 dose. These receptors were taken from an adult who received the AZD1222 COVID-19 vaccine.

In nucleotides, the CDR3 is TGTGCCAGCAGTTTAAACAGTAAAAACATTCAGTACTTC. Protein: CASSLNSKNIQYF. V gene TRBV12-3 or TRBV12-4 combines with J gene TRBJ2-4; D gene ambiguous. This CDR3 spans 13 amino acids. V shed 2 bases and J shed 4 bases, with 6 bases lying between them.

V is TRBV4-3 and J is TRBJ1-5; D gene ambiguous. Germline values: CDR1 LGHNA, CDR2 YSLEER. The CDR3 loop spans 15 amino acids. The V and J ends lost 0 bases and 3 bases respectively, with 9 bases between them. The CDR3 sequence: CASSQELSYNQPQHF. The CDR3, as DNA: TGCGCCAGCAGCCAAGAACTCAGCTACAATCAGCCCCAGCATTTT.

The CDR3 DNA reads TGCGCCAGCAGCCAAGATCCCGCCGGGACAGACTCTTACGAGCAGTACTTC. It is translated as CASSQDPAGTDSYEQYF. This chain uses TRBV4-1 with TRBJ2-7; 7 positions agree with TRBD1. V lost 0 bases, J lost 4 bases, and 12 bases stayed unmatched. Germline V gene sequence: CDR1 MGHRA, CDR2 YSYEKL. The CDR3 extends over 17 amino acids.

The chain combines TRBV10-3 with TRBJ2-7; no clear D gene. Trimming removed 0 bases from V and 7 bases from J, with 13 bases in between. The germline gives CDR1 ENHRY, CDR2 SYGVKD. The CDR3 covers 14 residues. For the CDR3, the DNA is TGTGCCATCAGTGAGTCAATTACCCTGGCAGAGCAGTACTTC. It is translated as CAISESITLAEQYF.

The rearrangement links TRBV5-4 to TRBJ2-5; 12 bases are a match to TRBD1. J was trimmed by 4 bases and V by 2 bases; bases with no gene match: 3. The CDR3 has 15 amino acids. Germline lookup yields CDR1 SGHNT and CDR2 YYREEE (reference sequence). The CDR3 spells CASSFRDRGLETQYF. CDR3 nucleotide sequence: TGTGCCAGCAGCTTCCGGGACAGGGGGCTAGAGACCCAGTACTTC. Full variable domain (missing parts from reference TRBV5-4 and TRBJ2-5): ETGVTQSPTHLIKTRGQQVTLRCSSQSGHNTVSWYQQALGQGPQFIFQYYREEENGRGNFPPRFSGLQFPNYSSELNVNALELDDSALYLCASSFRDRGLETQYFGPGTRLLVL.

The chain has TRBV19 and TRBJ2-2; TRBD1 agrees at 8 bases. Germline CDR1 and CDR2: LNHDA and SQIVND (reference sequence). The V segment lost 8 bases and the J segment 3 bases; nucleotides outside the gene matches: 8. The CDR3 runs 15 residues. The CDR3 region is CASSPLDRDTGELFF. The CDR3 bases are TGTGCCAGTTCTCCCCTGGACAGGGACACCGGGGAGCTGTTTTTT.

V gene TRBV5-6 combines with J gene TRBJ2-1, with TRBD2 identical over 9 bases. Germline CDR1 reads SGHDT; CDR2 reads YYEEEE. Germline trimming cut 7 bases from V and 8 bases from J; bases unmatched to any gene: 10. This CDR3 region has 14 residues. As DNA, the CDR3 is TGTGCCAGCCTGAGCGGGAGGATGATTTATGAGCAGTTCTTC. Its translation: CASLSGRMIYEQFF.

The chain employs TRBV5-1 and TRBJ1-3, with D possibly TRBD1 on 6 matching bases. The germline V gene has CDR1 SGHRS and CDR2 YFSETQ. V was clipped by 0 bases and J by 9 bases, with 16 bases between them. The CDR3 has 15 residues. CDR3 coding DNA: TGCGCCAGCAGCTTGGGGACAGCAGCGTCGGGCACCATATATTTT. Protein product: CASSLGTAASGTIYF.

This chain connects TRBV10-3 to TRBJ1-4, with 7 nucleotides matching TRBD1. This CDR3 spans 14 amino acids. The germline CDR1 and CDR2 sequences are ENHRY and SYGVKD. The V and J ends lost 5 bases and 8 bases, in that order; junction bases with no gene match: 8. The CDR3 coding sequence is TGTGCCATCAGTACTACAGGGGAGCGAGAAAAACTGTTTTTT. Amino acids: CAISTTGEREKLFF.

This chain joins TRBV19 and TRBJ1-1; no definite D call. The CDR3 consists of 13 residues. Trimming removed 1 base at V and 5 bases at J, with 8 bases between. Germline-derived CDR1 and CDR2 are LNHDA and SQIVND (reference sequence). CDR3 sequence: CASSIVGLTEAFF. The CDR3 bases are TGTGCCAGTAGTATAGTAGGTCTAACTGAAGCTTTCTTT.

The gene calls are TRBV5-4 and TRBJ2-2; TRBD1 agrees at 9 bases. CDR1 is SGHNT and CDR2 is YYREEE in the germline V gene (reference sequence). The CDR3 spans 19 residues. V trimming: 4 bases; J trimming: 5 bases; junction bases outside the gene matches: 18. CDR3 in amino acids: CASSPGTGILASYTGELFF. The CDR3 coding sequence is TGTGCCAGCAGCCCCGGGACAGGGATTTTAGCTAGTTATACCGGGGAGCTGTTTTTT.

This clone appeared a single time. The chain links TRBV24-1 to TRBJ1-5; 7 positions match TRBD1. V trimming: 3 bases; J trimming: 2 bases; junction bases outside the gene matches: 3. The CDR3 covers 15 residues. The germline V gene has CDR1 KGHDR and CDR2 SFDVKD. The CDR3 loop reads CATSDATGGNQPQHF. CDR3 bases: TGTGCCACCAGTGATGCAACAGGGGGCAATCAGCCCCAGCATTTT.

The chain joins TRBV29-1 to TRBJ1-4; D uncertain. Per the germline V gene, CDR1 is SQVTM and CDR2 is ANQGSEA. With 1 base removed from V and 9 bases from J, the gap between germline ends came to 12 bases. There are 13 residues in the CDR3. CDR3 region: CSVEVGGSQKLFF. The CDR3 nucleotides read TGCAGCGTTGAAGTGGGCGGTTCCCAAAAACTGTTTTTT. The full variable domain, with the rest looked up from reference TRBV29-1 and TRBJ1-4, is SAVISQKPSRDICQRGTSLTIQCQVDSQVTMMFWYRQQPGQSLTLIATANQGSEATYESGFVIDKFPISRPNLTFSTLTVSNMSPEDSSIYLCSVEVGGSQKLFFGSGTQLSVL.

The chain uses TRBV3-1 (or the pseudogene TRBV3-2) and TRBJ2-7; TRBD1 might be the D (6 bases). Trimming took 0 bases from V and 10 from J, leaving 19 bases between them. This CDR3 comprises 15 residues. Germline V gene data show CDR1 as LGHDT and CDR2 as YNNKEL (reference sequence). The CDR3 DNA reads as TGTGCCAGCAGCCAAGAAATTAGTATGAGGGGGTCACAGTACTTC. It encodes CASSQEISMRGSQYF.

The chain links TRBV28 to TRBJ1-3, with a tentative D call TRBD1 (5 bases). The germline gives CDR1 MDHEN, CDR2 SYDVKM. The CDR3 contains 15 residues. V lost 4 bases and J 0 bases, leaving 10 bases between the germline ends. The CDR3 sequence: CASSWGLTSGNTIYF. Here the CDR3 DNA reads TGTGCCAGCAGTTGGGGACTCACCTCTGGAAACACCATATATTTT.

The chain is built from TRBV9 and TRBJ1-1, with D unresolved. The CDR3 covers 14 residues. Germline CDR1 is SGDLS and CDR2 is YYNGEE. With 0 bases removed from V and 3 bases from J, the gap between germline ends came to 9 bases. The CDR3 DNA follows: TGTGCCAGCAGCGTAGGTACTGTCTACACTGAAGCTTTCTTT. Amino acids: CASSVGTVYTEAFF.

The rearrangement links TRBV19 to TRBJ1-2; 7 bases fit TRBD1. Germline assignment: CDR1 LNHDA and CDR2 SQIVND (reference sequence). This CDR3 contains 13 residues. Unmatched junction bases numbered 8, after V lost 7 bases and J lost 6 bases. CDR3 DNA sequence: TGTGCCAGTACAGACAGGGAGTTTGATGGCTACACCTTC. Protein: CASTDREFDGYTF.

This chain connects TRBV30 to TRBJ2-1; TRBD2 might be the D (5 bases). CDR3 length equals 14 residues. The V gene lost 0 bases and the J gene lost 10 bases, with 16 bases spanning the gap. Germline CDR1 reads GTSNPN; CDR2 reads SVGIG (reference sequence). The CDR3 coding sequence is TGTGCCTGGAGTGTACCCGAGCGGAACGGAGAGCAGTTCTTC. Its translation is CAWSVPERNGEQFF.